These 2 T cell receptor beta chains share one sample of origin, sequenced in a study of CD8 T cells in ankylosing spondylitis. TCRdb ran MiXCR on the 5' RACE reads and lists one entry per CDR3 protein. This table holds around 300,000 distinct CDR3 sequences, roughly 15% found once. Specimen: blood, either unsorted or a sorted T cell fraction (not recorded which). Every receptor here comes from a male donor with ankylosing spondylitis or in good health (not recorded which).

The rearrangement joins TRBV7-2 to TRBJ2-1; D tentatively reads TRBD1 or TRBD2 (6 bases each). Trimming took 0 bases from V and 8 from J, leaving 14 bases between them. The CDR3 spans 15 residues. Per the germline V gene, CDR1 is SGHTA and CDR2 is FQGNSA. CDR3 in DNA: TGTGCCAGCAGCTTAGCGGGGGGCCATTTCGATGAGCAGTTCTTC. Its protein is CASSLAGGHFDEQFF. Together with reference TRBV7-2 and TRBJ2-1, the CDR3 gives the full variable domain: GAGVSQSPSNKVTEKGKDVELRCDPISGHTALYWYRQSLGQGLEFLIYFQGNSAPDKSGLPSDRFSAERTGGSVSTLTIQRTQQEDSAVYLCASSLAGGHFDEQFFGPGTRLTVL.

J is TRBJ2-7 and V is TRBV15; D perhaps matches TRBD2 (5 bases). Germline-derived CDR1 and CDR2 are LNHNV and YYDKDF (reference sequence). V gave up 5 bases and J gave up 1 base, with 12 bases separating them. This CDR3 is 14 amino acids long. CDR3 in amino acids: CATSSPGWSYEQYF. As DNA, the CDR3 is TGTGCCACCAGCTCCCCGGGGTGGTCCTACGAGCAGTACTTC.